Listed below are T cell receptor beta chains from one sample, sequenced in a study of cytomegalovirus exposure and HLA in healthy donors. Clones were sequenced by immunoSEQ multiplex PCR, and TCRdb holds only the in-frame ones, with some missing. The data contain about 200,000 clones, around 86% of them singletons. Sequencing was done on a sample of PBMCs. The receptor source for this set is a woman aged 45 to 65 in good health and CMV-seropositive. CDR3s include the opening cysteine and the closing phenylalanine or tryptophan.

cdr3_aa: CASSFDRGDTEAFF; v_call: TRBV7-2
cdr3_aa: CASKTPGGRSNQPQHF; v_call: TRBV28
cdr3_aa: CASSHGQGGNQPQHF; v_call: TRBV5-8
cdr3_aa: CASSRQGQLGNQPQHF; v_call: TRBV28
cdr3_aa: CASSLLEGVETQYF; v_call: TRBV28
cdr3_aa: CASSPPRTGDAGELFF; v_call: TRBV9
cdr3_aa: CASSYGLAGGAELFF; v_call: TRBV27
cdr3_aa: CASSLGAGRNTIYF; v_call: TRBV7-8
cdr3_aa: CASSPPGQGKMTAFF; v_call: TRBV18
cdr3_aa: CAWAGVYSNQPQHF; v_call: TRBV30
cdr3_aa: CASSSRTGANTGELFF; v_call: TRBV6-5